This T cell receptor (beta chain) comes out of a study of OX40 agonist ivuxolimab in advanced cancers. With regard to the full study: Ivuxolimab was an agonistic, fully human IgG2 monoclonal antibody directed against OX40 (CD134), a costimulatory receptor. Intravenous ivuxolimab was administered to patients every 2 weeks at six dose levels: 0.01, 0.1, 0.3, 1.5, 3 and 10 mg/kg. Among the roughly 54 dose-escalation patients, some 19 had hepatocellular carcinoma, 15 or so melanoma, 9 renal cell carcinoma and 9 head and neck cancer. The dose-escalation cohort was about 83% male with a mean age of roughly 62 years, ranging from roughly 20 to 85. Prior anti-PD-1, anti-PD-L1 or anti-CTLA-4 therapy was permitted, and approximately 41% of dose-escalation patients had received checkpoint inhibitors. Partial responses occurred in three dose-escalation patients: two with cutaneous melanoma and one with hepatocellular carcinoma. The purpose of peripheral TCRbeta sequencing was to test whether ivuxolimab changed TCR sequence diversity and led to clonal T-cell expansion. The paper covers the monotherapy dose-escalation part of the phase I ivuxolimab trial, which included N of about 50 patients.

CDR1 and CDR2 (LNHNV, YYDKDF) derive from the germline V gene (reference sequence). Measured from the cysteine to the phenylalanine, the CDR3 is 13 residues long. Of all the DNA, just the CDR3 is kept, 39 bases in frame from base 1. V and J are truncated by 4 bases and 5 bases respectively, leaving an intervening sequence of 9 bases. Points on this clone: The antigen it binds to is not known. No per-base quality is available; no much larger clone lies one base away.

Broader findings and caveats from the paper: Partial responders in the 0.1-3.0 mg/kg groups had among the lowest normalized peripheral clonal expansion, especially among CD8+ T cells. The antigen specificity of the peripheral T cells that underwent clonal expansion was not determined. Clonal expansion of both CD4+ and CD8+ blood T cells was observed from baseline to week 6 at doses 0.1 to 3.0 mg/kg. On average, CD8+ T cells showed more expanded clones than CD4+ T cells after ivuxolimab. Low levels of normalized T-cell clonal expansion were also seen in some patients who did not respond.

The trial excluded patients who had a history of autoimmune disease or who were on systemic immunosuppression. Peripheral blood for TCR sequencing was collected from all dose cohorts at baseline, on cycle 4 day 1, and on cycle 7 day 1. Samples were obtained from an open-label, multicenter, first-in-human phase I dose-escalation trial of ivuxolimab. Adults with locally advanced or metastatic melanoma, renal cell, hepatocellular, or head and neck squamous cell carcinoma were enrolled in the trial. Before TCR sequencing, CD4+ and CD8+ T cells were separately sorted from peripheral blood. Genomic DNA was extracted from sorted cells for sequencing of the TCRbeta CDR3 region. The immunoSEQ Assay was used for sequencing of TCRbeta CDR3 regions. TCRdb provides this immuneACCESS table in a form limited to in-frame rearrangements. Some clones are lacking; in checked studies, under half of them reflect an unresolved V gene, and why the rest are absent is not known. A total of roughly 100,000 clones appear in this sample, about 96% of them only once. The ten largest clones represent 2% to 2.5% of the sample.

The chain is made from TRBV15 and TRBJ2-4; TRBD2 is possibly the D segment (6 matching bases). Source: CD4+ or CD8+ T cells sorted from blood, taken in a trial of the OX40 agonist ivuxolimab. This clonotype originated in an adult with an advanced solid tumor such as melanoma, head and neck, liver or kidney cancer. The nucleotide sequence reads TGTGCCACCAGCAATAGCGGAGAAAACATTCAGTACTTC. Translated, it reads CATSNSGENIQYF.